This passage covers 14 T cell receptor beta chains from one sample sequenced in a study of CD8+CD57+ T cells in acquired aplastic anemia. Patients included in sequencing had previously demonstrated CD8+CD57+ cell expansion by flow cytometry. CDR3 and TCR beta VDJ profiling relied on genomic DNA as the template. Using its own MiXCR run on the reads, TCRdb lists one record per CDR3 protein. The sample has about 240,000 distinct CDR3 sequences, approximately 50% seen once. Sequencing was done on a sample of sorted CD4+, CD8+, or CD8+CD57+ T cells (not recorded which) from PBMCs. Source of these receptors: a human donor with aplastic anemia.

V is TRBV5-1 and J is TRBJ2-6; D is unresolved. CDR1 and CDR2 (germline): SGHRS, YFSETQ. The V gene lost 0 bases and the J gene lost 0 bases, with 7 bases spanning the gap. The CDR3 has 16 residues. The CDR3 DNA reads TGCGCCAGCAGCTTGGAGCGTAGCTCTGGGGCCAACGTCCTGACTTTC. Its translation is CASSLERSSGANVLTF.

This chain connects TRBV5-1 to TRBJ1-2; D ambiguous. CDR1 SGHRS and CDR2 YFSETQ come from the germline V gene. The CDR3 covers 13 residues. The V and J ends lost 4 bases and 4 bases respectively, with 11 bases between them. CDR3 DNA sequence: TGCGCCAGCAGCCCCGACCCCTTCTATGGCTACACCTTC. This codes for CASSPDPFYGYTF.

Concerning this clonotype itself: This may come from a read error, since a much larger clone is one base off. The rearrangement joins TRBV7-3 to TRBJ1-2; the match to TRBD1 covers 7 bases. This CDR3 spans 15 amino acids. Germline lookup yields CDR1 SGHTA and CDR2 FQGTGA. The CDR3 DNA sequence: TGTGCCTGCAGCCCCTCTGACAGGGTAGACTATGGCTACACCTTC. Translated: CACSPSDRVDYGYTF.

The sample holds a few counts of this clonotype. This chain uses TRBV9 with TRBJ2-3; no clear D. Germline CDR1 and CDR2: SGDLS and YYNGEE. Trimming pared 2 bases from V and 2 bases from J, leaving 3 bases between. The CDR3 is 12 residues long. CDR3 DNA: TGTGCCAGCAGCGTTTTCACAGATACGCAGTATTTT. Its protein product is CASSVFTDTQYF.

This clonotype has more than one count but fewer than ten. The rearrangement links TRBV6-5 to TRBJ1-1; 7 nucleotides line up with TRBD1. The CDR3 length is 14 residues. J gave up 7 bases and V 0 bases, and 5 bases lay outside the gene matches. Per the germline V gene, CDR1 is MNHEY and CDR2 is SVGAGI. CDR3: CASSYSTGRDEAFF. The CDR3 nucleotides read TGTGCCAGCAGTTACTCGACAGGGCGAGATGAAGCTTTCTTT.

CDR3 region: CASSGEGQGAEAFF. CDR3 sequence (DNA): TGCGCCAGCAGTGGGGAAGGACAGGGCGCTGAAGCTTTCTTT. The rearrangement uses TRBV10-1 and TRBJ1-1; 8 bases match TRBD1. The CDR3 is made up of 14 amino acids. Trimming at V came to 4 bases and at J to 6 bases, leaving 7 bases not matched to a gene. Germline V gives CDR1 WNHNN, CDR2 SYGVQD (reference sequence).

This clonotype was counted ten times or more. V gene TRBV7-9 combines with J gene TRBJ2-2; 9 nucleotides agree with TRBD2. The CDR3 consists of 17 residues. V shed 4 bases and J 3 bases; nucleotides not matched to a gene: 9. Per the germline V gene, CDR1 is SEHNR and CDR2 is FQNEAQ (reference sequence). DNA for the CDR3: TGTGCCAGCAGCTCACCTGGGCTAGCGGGGTACACCGGGGAGCTGTTTTTT. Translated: CASSSPGLAGYTGELFF.

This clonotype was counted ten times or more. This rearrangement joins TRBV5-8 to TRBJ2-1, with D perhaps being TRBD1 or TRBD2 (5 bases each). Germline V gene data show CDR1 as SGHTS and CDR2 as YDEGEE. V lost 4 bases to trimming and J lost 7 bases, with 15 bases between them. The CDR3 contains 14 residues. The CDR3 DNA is TGTGCCAGCAGCGAGGGACGGTCGGTGAATGAGCAGTTCTTC. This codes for CASSEGRSVNEQFF.

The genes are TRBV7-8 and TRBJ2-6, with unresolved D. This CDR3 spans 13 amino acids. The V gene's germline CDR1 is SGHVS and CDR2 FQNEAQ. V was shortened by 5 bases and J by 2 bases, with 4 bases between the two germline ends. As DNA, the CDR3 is TGTGCCAGCAGCAAGCCTGGGGCCAACGTCCTGACTTTC. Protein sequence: CASSKPGANVLTF. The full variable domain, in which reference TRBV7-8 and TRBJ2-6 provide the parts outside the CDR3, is GAGVSQSPRYKVAKRGQDVALRCDPISGHVSLFWYQQALGQGPEFLTYFQNEAQLDKSGLPSDRFFAERPEGSVSTLKIQRTQQEDSAVYLCASSKPGANVLTFGAGSRLTVL.

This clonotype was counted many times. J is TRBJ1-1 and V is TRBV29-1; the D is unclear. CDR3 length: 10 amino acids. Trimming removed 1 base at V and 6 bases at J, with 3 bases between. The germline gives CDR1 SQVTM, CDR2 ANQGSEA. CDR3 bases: TGCAGCGTTGAAGGTTCTGAAGCTTTCTTT. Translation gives CSVEGSEAFF.

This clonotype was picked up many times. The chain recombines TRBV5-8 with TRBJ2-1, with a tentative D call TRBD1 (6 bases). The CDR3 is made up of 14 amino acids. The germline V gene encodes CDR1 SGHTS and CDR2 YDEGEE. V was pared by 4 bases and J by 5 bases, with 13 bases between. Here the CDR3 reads CASSLPTGNNEQFF. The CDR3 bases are TGTGCCAGCAGCCTACCCACAGGGAACAATGAGCAGTTCTTC.

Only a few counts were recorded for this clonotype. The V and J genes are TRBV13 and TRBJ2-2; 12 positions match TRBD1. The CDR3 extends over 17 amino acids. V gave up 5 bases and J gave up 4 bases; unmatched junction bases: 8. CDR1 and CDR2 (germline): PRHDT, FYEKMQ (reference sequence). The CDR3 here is CASSNLGTGGFTGELFF. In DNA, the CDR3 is TGTGCCAGCAGCAACCTCGGGACAGGGGGCTTCACCGGGGAGCTGTTTTTT.

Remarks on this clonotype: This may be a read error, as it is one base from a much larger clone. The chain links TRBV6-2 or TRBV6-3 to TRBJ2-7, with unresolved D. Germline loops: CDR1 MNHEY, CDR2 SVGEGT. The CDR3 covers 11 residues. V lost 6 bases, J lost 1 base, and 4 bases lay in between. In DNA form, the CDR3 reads TGTGCCAGCAGCAAATCCTACGAGCAGTACTTC. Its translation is CASSKSYEQYF.

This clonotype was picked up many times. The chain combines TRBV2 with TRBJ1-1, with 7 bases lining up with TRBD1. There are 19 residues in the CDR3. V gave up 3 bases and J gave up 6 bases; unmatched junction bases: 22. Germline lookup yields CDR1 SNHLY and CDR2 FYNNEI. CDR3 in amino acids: CASSEITGTDQLSGAEAFF. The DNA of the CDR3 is TGTGCCAGCAGTGAGATCACCGGGACAGACCAACTTTCTGGAGCTGAAGCTTTCTTT.